The next 15 T cell receptor beta chains were all read from a single sample in a study of persistence of HIV-infected CD4 T cells. Sequencing used immunoSEQ version 4 in survey mode. TCRdb's copy holds only in-frame clones and misses some; the assay was immunoSEQ multiplex PCR. The sample contains 25,000 to 35,000 clones, around 80% of which appear only once. These TCRs are of unknown antigen specificity. Lysates of CMV-infected fibroblasts at around 9.1 ug/mL stimulated these cells. Memory cells lacking CD40L and CD69 with high CD45RO were sorted. The sample consisted of CD4+ T cells sorted from PBMCs after approximately 19-hour stimulation, taken from a patient who received antiretroviral therapy. Source of these receptors: an adult woman with HIV who was CMV-seropositive.

The gene calls are TRBV3-1 (or the pseudogene TRBV3-2) and TRBJ2-1, with D unclear. Looked up from germline, CDR1 is LGHDT and CDR2 is YNNKEL (reference sequence). The CDR3 loop spans 12 amino acids. Trimming took 0 bases from V and 8 from J, leaving 5 bases between them. Here the CDR3 reads CASSQDLHEQFF. Here the CDR3 DNA reads TGTGCCAGCAGCCAAGATCTTCATGAGCAGTTCTTC.

A few counts support this clone. This sequence joins TRBV14 and TRBJ1-1; 7 positions agree with TRBD1. The CDR3 is made up of 14 amino acids. The ends lost 6 bases at V and 9 bases at J; junction bases unmatched: 13. Looked up from germline, CDR1 is SGHDN and CDR2 is FVKESK. This CDR3 is CASSLTGLDRKAFF. CDR3 DNA sequence: TGTGCCAGCAGTCTTACGGGGTTGGACAGGAAAGCTTTCTTT.

This clone was detected once. The CDR3 here is CASRGHGTGTYEQYF. The DNA for the CDR3 is TGTGCCAGCAGAGGGCACGGGACAGGGACCTACGAGCAGTACTTC. The rearrangement links TRBV2 to TRBJ2-7, with TRBD1 identical over 9 bases. V gave up 6 bases and J gave up 2 bases; unmatched junction bases: 8. This CDR3 region has 15 residues. Germline CDR1 is SNHLY and CDR2 is FYNNEI.

The chain combines TRBV27 with TRBJ1-3; D gene uncertain. The V gene lost 5 bases and the J gene lost 0 bases, with 14 bases spanning the gap. Germline V gene lookup returns CDR1 MNHEY and CDR2 SMNVEV (reference sequence). This CDR3 is 16 amino acids long. CDR3 DNA sequence: TGTGCCAGCAGTACAAAGCGCCCCTTCTCTGGAAACACCATATATTTT. Encoded protein: CASSTKRPFSGNTIYF.

The chain carries TRBV7-3 and TRBJ2-1; D possibly uses TRBD1 or TRBD2 (6 bases each). This CDR3 has 15 residues. Trimming removed 5 bases from V and 0 bases from J, with 11 bases in between. Germline lookup yields CDR1 SGHTA and CDR2 FQGTGA. CDR3 bases: TGTGCCAGCAGCCGAGGGGGAGGCTCCTACAATGAGCAGTTCTTC. Translated, it gives CASSRGGGSYNEQFF.

The rearrangement uses TRBV7-2 and TRBJ1-5, with D unresolved. The germline CDR1 and CDR2 sequences are SGHTA and FQGNSA. V shed 2 bases and J shed 2 bases, with 4 bases lying between them. CDR3 length: 13 amino acids. The CDR3 region is CASSLPGNQPQHF. The DNA for the CDR3 is TGTGCCAGCAGCTTACCGGGCAATCAGCCCCAGCATTTT.

The rearrangement joins TRBV19 to TRBJ1-5, with unresolved D. The V gene lost 3 bases and the J gene lost 7 bases, with 10 bases spanning the gap. The CDR3 loop spans 13 amino acids. In germline, CDR1 is LNHDA, CDR2 SQIVND (reference sequence). The CDR3 DNA reads TGTGCCAGTAGTATGGGAAATCTCCAGCCCCAGCATTTT. Translated: CASSMGNLQPQHF.

As to this clone: Other DNA sequences from this sample encode an identical CDR3 as well. This chain connects TRBV6-5 to TRBJ1-6, with D unresolved. Trimming took 8 bases from V and 5 from J, leaving 10 bases between them. Germline V CDR1 and CDR2: MNHEY, SVGAGI. This CDR3 contains 13 residues. DNA for the CDR3: TGTGCCAGCTCGGGGTTAGATAATTCACCCCTCCACTTT. Translation: CASSGLDNSPLHF.

The chain uses TRBV7-3 and TRBJ2-6; 7 bases align to TRBD2. The CDR3 runs to 15 residues. The V gene's germline CDR1 is SGHTA and CDR2 FQGTGA. With V trimmed by 3 bases and J by 4 bases, 3 bases remained unmatched. This CDR3 is CASSFGRPGANVLTF. The CDR3 DNA follows: TGTGCCAGCAGCTTCGGGAGGCCAGGGGCCAACGTCCTGACTTTC. Full variable domain (remainder filled in from reference TRBV7-3 and TRBJ2-6): GAGVSQTPSNKVTEKGKYVELRCDPISGHTALYWYRQSLGQGPEFLIYFQGTGAADDSGLPNDRFFAVRPEGSVSTLKIQRTERGDSAVYLCASSFGRPGANVLTFGAGSRLTVL.

This chain joins TRBV6-5 and TRBJ1-3; 10 bases fit TRBD1. Germline V lookup: CDR1 MNHEY, CDR2 SVGAGI. The CDR3 runs 16 residues. With V trimmed by 0 bases and J by 7 bases, 6 bases remained unmatched. The CDR3 coding sequence is TGTGCCAGCAGTTACTCCTCGGACAGGGGGGATAACACCATATATTTT. This translates into CASSYSSDRGDNTIYF.

The CDR3 reads CATSHYGGAGDTQYF. The CDR3 coding sequence is TGTGCCACCAGCCACTACGGAGGGGCGGGAGATACGCAGTATTTT. The chain links TRBV24-1 to TRBJ2-3, with D tentatively TRBD2 (6 bases). The CDR3 loop spans 15 amino acids. Germline-derived CDR1 and CDR2 are KGHDR and SFDVKD. Trimming shortened V by 7 bases and J by 5 bases, and 18 bases separated the two germline ends.

This chain connects TRBV24-1 to TRBJ1-4; 10 bases line up with TRBD1. Germline-derived CDR1 and CDR2 are KGHDR and SFDVKD. The CDR3 contains 14 residues. The junction had 10 bases not matched to a gene; V was cut back by 4 bases and J by 15 bases. CDR3 nucleotide sequence: TGTGCCACCAGTGAGGGACAGGGGTTGGTATCGTTGTTTTTT. This sequence encodes CATSEGQGLVSLFF.

This clone showed up just once. V usage is TRBV4-1 and J usage is TRBJ2-1; 11 bases are shared with TRBD1. V shed 3 bases and J 10 bases; nucleotides not matched to a gene: 5. Germline loops: CDR1 MGHRA, CDR2 YSYEKL. This CDR3 contains 14 residues. This chain's CDR3 is CASSQTGTGGEQFF. The CDR3 region has the DNA TGCGCCAGCAGCCAGACCGGGACAGGGGGAGAGCAGTTCTTC.

This rearrangement joins TRBV19 to TRBJ1-5; the match to TRBD1 covers 9 bases. CDR3 length: 15 residues. Per the germline V gene, CDR1 is LNHDA and CDR2 is SQIVND (reference sequence). J lost 2 bases, V lost 8 bases, and 7 bases had no gene match. DNA of the CDR3: TGTGCCAGTGGGACAGGGAGCGTTGGCAATCAGCCCCAGCATTTT. Its protein product is CASGTGSVGNQPQHF.

V is TRBV12-5 and J is TRBJ2-3, with D possibly matching TRBD1 (5 bases). CDR3 length: 16 amino acids. Germline V CDR1 and CDR2: LGHNT, FRNRAP. Trimming stripped 0 bases from V and 3 bases from J, with 13 bases between. CDR3 amino acids: CASGLVTAGQTDTQYF. Here the CDR3 DNA reads TGTGCTAGTGGTTTGGTAACAGCCGGACAAACAGATACGCAGTATTTT.